This T cell receptor (beta chain) was retrieved from a study of blood T cells in healthy people across ages (dated by TCRdb to between 2015 and 2017). Regarding the study in general: In model experiments, template switching captured roughly one uniquely barcoded TCR beta cDNA molecule for every two T cells. To avoid experimental bias, donors of different ages were randomly spread across the sequencing lanes. Donors were grouped into four age groups: young (average 16 years), middle-aged (under 40), aged (around 60) and long-lived (about 90). The study analyzed two additional independent replicas of 1 million unique cDNA reads from the same blood draw for two donors, one aged 18 to 29 and one aged 80 or older. Age-related changes in TCR beta repertoire diversity were measured in the study by deep sequencing normalized with unique cDNA molecular identifiers.

The roughly 42 donors, aged roughly 6 to 95 years, were systemically healthy Caucasian individuals from Russia. Each donor gave roughly 11 milliliters of peripheral blood, drawn into EDTA-treated Vacutainer tubes. Ficoll-Paque density-gradient centrifugation was used to isolate PBMCs, with at least 6.5 million per sample. Trizol reagent was used to extract total RNA from PBMCs, with at least 6 micrograms per sample. Naive CD45RAhigh/CD27high T cell percentages were measured by flow cytometry on a PBMC aliquot from every donor. Trimming removed 11 bases from V and 0 bases from J; the gene matches leave 0 bases unexplained. The CDR3 numbers 12 residues from cysteine through phenylalanine. The entry retains the CDR3 DNA only, 36 bases that are in frame from base 1. CDR1 and CDR2 (SNHLY, FYNNEI) derive from the germline V gene. Remarks on this clonotype: What antigen it recognizes has not been identified. Base qualities are missing; no much larger clone stands one base away.

Beyond this particular receptor, the publication reports: Estimates of total diversity based on one million sequenced T cells were regarded as lower bounds and as underestimates. The CMV infection status of donors was not known, potentially confounding age-related changes in expanded clonotypes. Observed TCR beta diversity correlated strongly with the percentage of naive T cells measured by flow cytometry. Observed TCR beta diversity per million T cells fell roughly linearly with age, and a significant reduction was already apparent by age roughly 40. Bulk unsorted PBMC profiling prevented conclusive comparison of naive and antigen-experienced compartments. Compared with the aged group, the long-lived group had more naive CD4+ T cells, fewer expanded clones and increased TCR diversity, suggesting age selection.

Receptor amplification or capture employed 5' RACE. Sequencing was performed on an Illumina HiSeq 2500. A second PCR of about 7 to 12 cycles was performed with a sample-barcoded 5' primer and a J-beta primer mix. A unique molecular identifier was introduced onto each TCR beta cDNA molecule by a template-switch 5' adaptor carrying 12 random nucleotides. Each sample yielded at least 2.5 million CDR3-containing paired-end reads. First-strand cDNA was synthesized from all RNA with the Mint cDNA synthesis kit, primed by a TRBC-specific oligonucleotide. Following uracil-DNA glycosylase treatment, a first 18-cycle PCR with universal primers M1SS and BC2_uni_R was performed on all cDNA. From the authors' description of their analysis: Normalization of each sample was performed by random selection of 1 million high-quality reads, each carrying a distinct molecular identifier. Instead of being binned into consensus sequences, reads that shared molecular identifiers were thrown out. CDR3 identification, clonotype clustering and error correction used MiTCR with a Q25 quality threshold and the strictest error-elimination algorithm. Lower-bound total TCR beta diversity was estimated with a nonparametric unseen species model using Euler transformation. The raw public data were reprocessed by TCRdb itself: fastp quality trimming at Q25, MiXCR clonotype calling, in-frame beta chains only. CDR3 protein duplicates are merged, each entry listing the most common genes and DNA. These V and J calls derive from TCRdb rather than the authors' analysis. The sample contains roughly 1,800,000 distinct CDR3 sequences, around half of them found a single time. The ten largest clones add up to less than 2.5% of the sample.

The clonotype comes from a woman aged 40 to 50 in good health. Sequenced: blood. The chain links TRBV2 with TRBJ1-2, with 10 bases aligning to TRBD1. CDR3 protein: CADRGPNYGYTF. The sequence in DNA is TGTGCCGACAGGGGGCCTAACTATGGCTACACCTTC. The entire variable domain, with the stretches around the CDR3 drawn from the reference TRBV2 and TRBJ1-2 proteins, is EPEVTQTPSHQVTQMGQEVILRCVPISNHLYFYWYRQILGQKVEFLVSFYNNEISEKSEIFDDQFSVERPDGSNFTLKIRSTKLEDSAMYFCADRGPNYGYTFGSGTRLTVV.